The T cell receptor beta chain described here comes from a study of T cell responses to AZD1222 COVID-19 vaccine. Points from the study as a whole: The study found vaccine-associated CD4 TCRs spanning spike, dominant at 160-218 and 743-854. Regions left unmutated in variants are reportedly the target of nearly half of spike-specific TCRs.

With regard to this clone: Its antigen is unknown.

Sequenced by immunoSEQ multiplex PCR; TCRdb stores in-frame clones only, minus some. The table has some 85,000 clones, about 89% seen once; the top ten hold 6.5% to 8.5%. The sample in question was peripheral blood, obtained on day 0 of AZD1222 vaccination. The sequence came from an adult in good health.

The CDR3 region has the DNA TGCGCCAGCAGCGGGGAGGGGCCTCCCTCCTACGAGCAGTACTTC. Its translation: CASSGEGPPSYEQYF. The chain couples TRBV5-1 to TRBJ2-7, with 7 bases matching TRBD2. Germline CDR1 and CDR2: SGHRS and YFSETQ. J was trimmed by 0 bases and V by 4 bases; bases with no gene match: 7. The CDR3 totals 15 residues.